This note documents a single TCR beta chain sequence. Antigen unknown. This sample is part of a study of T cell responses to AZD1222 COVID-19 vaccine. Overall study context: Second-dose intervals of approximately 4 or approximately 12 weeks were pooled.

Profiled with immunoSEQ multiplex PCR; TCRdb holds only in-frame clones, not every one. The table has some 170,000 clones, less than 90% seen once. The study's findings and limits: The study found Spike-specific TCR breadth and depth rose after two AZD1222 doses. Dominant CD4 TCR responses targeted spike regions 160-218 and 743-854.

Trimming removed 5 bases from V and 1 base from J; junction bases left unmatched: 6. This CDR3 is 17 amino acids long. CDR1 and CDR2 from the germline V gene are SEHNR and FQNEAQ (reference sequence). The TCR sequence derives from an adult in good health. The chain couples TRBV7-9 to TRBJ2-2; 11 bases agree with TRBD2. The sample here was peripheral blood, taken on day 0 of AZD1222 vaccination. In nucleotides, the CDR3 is TGTGCCAGCAGCCCCGGACTAGCGGGCTTGAACACCGGGGAGCTGTTTTTT. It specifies CASSPGLAGLNTGELFF.